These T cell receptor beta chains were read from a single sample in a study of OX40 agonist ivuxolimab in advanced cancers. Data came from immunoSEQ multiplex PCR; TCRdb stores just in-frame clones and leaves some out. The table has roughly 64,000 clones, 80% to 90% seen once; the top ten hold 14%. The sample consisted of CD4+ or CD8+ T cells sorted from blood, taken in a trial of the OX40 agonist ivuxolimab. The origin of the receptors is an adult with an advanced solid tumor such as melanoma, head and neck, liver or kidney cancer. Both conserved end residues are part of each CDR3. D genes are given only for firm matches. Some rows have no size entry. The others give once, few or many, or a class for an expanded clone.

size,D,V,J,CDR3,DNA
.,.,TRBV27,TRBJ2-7,CATRRGNYEQYF,TGTGCCACCCGCCGGGGGAACTACGAGCAGTACTTC
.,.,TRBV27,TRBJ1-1,CASSRFGTPNTEAFF,TGTGCCAGCAGTCGTTTCGGGACACCTAACACTGAAGCTTTCTTT
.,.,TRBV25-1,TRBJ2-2,CASTATGELFF,TGTGCCAGCACCGCCACCGGGGAGCTGTTTTTT
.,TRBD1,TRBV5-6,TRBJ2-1,CASSLGQGYNEQFF,TGTGCCAGCAGCCTGGGACAGGGCTACAATGAGCAGTTCTTC
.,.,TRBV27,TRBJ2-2,CASRGGPTGELFF,TGTGCCAGCAGGGGGGGGCCTACCGGGGAGCTGTTTTTT
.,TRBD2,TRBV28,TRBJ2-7,CATQTSGRVYEQYF,TGTGCCACCCAAACTAGCGGGAGAGTATACGAGCAGTACTTC
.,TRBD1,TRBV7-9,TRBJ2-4,CASSPRTGKRKNIQYF,TGTGCCAGCAGCCCGCGGACAGGCAAGCGAAAAAACATTCAGTACTTC
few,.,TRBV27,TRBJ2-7,CASGGGLGGYEQYF,TGTGCCAGCGGAGGGGGCCTAGGGGGCTACGAGCAGTACTTC
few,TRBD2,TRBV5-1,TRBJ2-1,CASSLGLAGFYNEQFF,TGCGCCAGCAGCTTAGGCCTAGCGGGGTTCTACAATGAGCAGTTCTTC
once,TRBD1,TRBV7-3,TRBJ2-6,CASSPRLGQGRSGANVLTF,TGTGCCAGCAGCCCACGTCTCGGACAGGGGCGGTCTGGGGCCAACGTCCTGACTTTC
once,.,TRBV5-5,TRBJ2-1,CASSFDSYNEQFF,TGTGCCAGCAGCTTCGACAGTTACAATGAGCAGTTCTTC
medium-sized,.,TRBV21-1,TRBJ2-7,CASSKGKLAVSYEQYF,TGTGCCAGCAGCAAAGGGAAACTAGCGGTTTCCTACGAGCAGTACTTC
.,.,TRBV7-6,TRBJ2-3,CASSPGADTQYF,TGTGCCAGCAGCCCAGGGGCAGATACGCAGTATTTT
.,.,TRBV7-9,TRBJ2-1,CASSEPRILAPSSYNEQFF,TGTGCCAGCAGCGAACCGAGAATACTAGCCCCGAGCTCCTACAATGAGCAGTTCTTC
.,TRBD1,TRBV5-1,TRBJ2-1,CASSPRQGASNEQFF,TGCGCCAGCAGCCCGAGACAGGGGGCAAGCAATGAGCAGTTCTTC
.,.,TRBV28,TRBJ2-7,CASSPAHEQYF,TGTGCCAGCAGTCCCGCCCACGAGCAGTACTTC
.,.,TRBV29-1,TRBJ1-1,CSVDGQVEAFF,TGCAGCGTCGACGGGCAGGTTGAAGCTTTCTTT
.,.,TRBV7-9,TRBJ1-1,CASSSGRVEAFF,TGTGCCAGCAGCTCGGGGAGGGTTGAAGCTTTCTTT
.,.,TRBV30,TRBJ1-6,CAWSNEGYGSPLHF,TGTGCCTGGAGTAATGAAGGGTACGGGTCACCCCTCCACTTT
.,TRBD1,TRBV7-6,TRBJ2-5,CASSARDSQETQYF,TGTGCCAGCAGCGCCCGGGACAGCCAAGAGACCCAGTACTTC
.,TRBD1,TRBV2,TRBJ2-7,CASSGQGAGEQYF,TGTGCCAGCAGTGGACAGGGGGCGGGTGAGCAGTACTTC
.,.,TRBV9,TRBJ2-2,CASSVGGSRELFF,TGTGCCAGCAGCGTAGGAGGGTCCCGCGAGCTGTTTTTT
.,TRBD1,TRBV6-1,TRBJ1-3,CASSEATGGFGNTIYF,TGTGCCAGCAGTGAAGCTACAGGGGGGTTTGGAAACACCATATATTTT
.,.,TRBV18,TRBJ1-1,CASSPGPSPNTEAFF,TGTGCCAGCTCACCTGGCCCCTCGCCGAACACTGAAGCTTTCTTT